This T cell receptor beta chain was identified during a study of blood T cell repertoires in COVID-19. Trimming removed 8 bases from V and 7 bases from J; junction bases left unmatched: 0. This CDR3 region has 13 residues. Germline CDR1 and CDR2: LGHDT and YNNKEL (reference sequence). Individuals aged roughly 18 to 95 years were recruited from fewer than 30 US areas. TCRdb's table, derived via immunoSEQ multiplex PCR, lists solely in-frame clones and lacks some. The table shows around 160,000 clones, with approximately 88% occurring only once. The rearrangement joins TRBV3-1 (or the pseudogene TRBV3-2) to TRBJ2-1; 15 bases fit TRBD2. Material: PBMCs or T cells enriched from blood (not recorded which). The TCR sequence derives from a woman aged 55-69 years who had recovered from COVID-19. CDR3 coding DNA: TGTGCCAGCGGGACTAGCGGGAGGAATGAGCAGTTCTTC. The encoded protein is CASGTSGRNEQFF.